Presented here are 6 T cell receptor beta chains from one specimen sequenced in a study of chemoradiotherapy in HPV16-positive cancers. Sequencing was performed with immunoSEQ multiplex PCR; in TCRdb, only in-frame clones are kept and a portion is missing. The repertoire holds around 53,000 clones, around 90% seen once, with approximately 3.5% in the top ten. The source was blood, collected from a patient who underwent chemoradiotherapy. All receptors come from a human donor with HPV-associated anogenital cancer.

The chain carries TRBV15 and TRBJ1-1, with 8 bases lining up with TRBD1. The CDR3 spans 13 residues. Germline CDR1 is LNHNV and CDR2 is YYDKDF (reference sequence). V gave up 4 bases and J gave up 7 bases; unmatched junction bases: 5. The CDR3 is CATSTQGAVEAFF. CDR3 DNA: TGTGCCACCAGCACCCAGGGGGCGGTTGAAGCTTTCTTT.

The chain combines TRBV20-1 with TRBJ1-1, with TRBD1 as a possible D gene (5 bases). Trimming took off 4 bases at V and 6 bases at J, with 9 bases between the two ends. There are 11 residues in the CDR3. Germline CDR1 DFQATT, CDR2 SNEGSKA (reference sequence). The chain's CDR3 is CSATRQSEAFF. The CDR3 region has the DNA TGCAGTGCTACCAGACAGTCTGAAGCTTTCTTT.

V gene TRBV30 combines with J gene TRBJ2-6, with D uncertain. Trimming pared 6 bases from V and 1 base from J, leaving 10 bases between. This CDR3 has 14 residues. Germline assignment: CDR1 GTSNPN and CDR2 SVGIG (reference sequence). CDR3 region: CACPPTSGANVLTF. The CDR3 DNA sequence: TGTGCCTGTCCCCCAACTTCTGGGGCCAACGTCCTGACTTTC.

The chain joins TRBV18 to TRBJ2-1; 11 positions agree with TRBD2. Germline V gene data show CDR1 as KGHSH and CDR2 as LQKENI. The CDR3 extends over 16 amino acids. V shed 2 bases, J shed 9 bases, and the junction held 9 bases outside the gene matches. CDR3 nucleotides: TGTGCCAGCTCACCAATTGAACTAGCGGGAGTGGGTGAGCAGTTCTTC. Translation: CASSPIELAGVGEQFF.

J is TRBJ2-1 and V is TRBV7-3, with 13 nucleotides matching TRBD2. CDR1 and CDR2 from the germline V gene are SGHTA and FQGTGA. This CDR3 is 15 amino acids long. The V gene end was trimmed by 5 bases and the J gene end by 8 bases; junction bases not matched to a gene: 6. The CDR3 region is CASSPRTSGRDEQFF. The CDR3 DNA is TGTGCCAGCAGCCCGCGGACTAGCGGGAGAGATGAGCAGTTCTTC.

CDR3 DNA: TGTGCCAGCAGCCAAGTTACAGGCGAGGGAGAGACCCAGTACTTC. It is translated as CASSQVTGEGETQYF. J is TRBJ2-5 and V is TRBV4-2, with D perhaps matching TRBD1 or TRBD2 (5 bases each). Germline V gene lookup returns CDR1 LGHNA and CDR2 YNFKEQ. Trimming left V 1 base short and J 4 bases short, with 13 bases between. CDR3 length: 15 residues.